The following is a TCR beta chain sequence with its context. The repertoire was sequenced with immunoSEQ multiplex PCR; TCRdb's copy has only in-frame clones and lacks some. Here the sample spans roughly 73,000 clones, roughly 88% being singletons. These data belong to a study of blood T cell repertoires in COVID-19. Looked up from germline, CDR1 is GTSNPN and CDR2 is SVGIG (reference sequence). The CDR3 contains 13 residues. V lost 4 bases and J lost 2, with 11 bases in between. The sample taken for sequencing was peripheral blood. This receptor was taken from a man between 65 and 85 years old with active or convalescent COVID-19. The V gene is TRBV30, the J gene TRBJ1-1; possible D gene TRBD1, 5 bases. This chain's CDR3 is CAWKLGANTEAFF. The DNA for the CDR3 is TGTGCCTGGAAGTTAGGGGCTAACACTGAAGCTTTCTTT.